The 12 T cell receptor beta chains given below trace back to one sample, sequenced in a study of T cell repertoires in cytomegalovirus infection. TCRdb called the reads again in MiXCR, with one record for every CDR3 protein. The table has under 850,000 distinct CDR3 sequences, 35% seen once. The sample was PBMCs. The receptor source for this set is a human donor in good health (CMV status not recorded). Some clones in this sample may be carry-over from other donors' samples.

This clonotype came up once. The chain is built from TRBV28 and TRBJ2-6, with D maybe TRBD1 (6 bases). The CDR3 sequence is 14 residues long. The ends were cut back, 3 bases at V and 3 bases at J, with 6 bases in the middle. In germline, CDR1 is MDHEN, CDR2 SYDVKM. The CDR3 DNA reads as TGTGCCAGCAGTTTCAGGGGTGGGGCCAACGTCCTGACTTTC. It translates to CASSFRGGANVLTF. Full variable domain (rest looked up from reference TRBV28 and TRBJ2-6): DVKVTQSSRYLVKRTGEKVFLECVQDMDHENMFWYRQDPGLGLRLIYFSYDVKMKEKGDIPEGYSVSREKKERFSLILESASTNQTSMYLCASSFRGGANVLTFGAGSRLTVL.

Details on this clonotype: At one boundary the junction diverges from the germline segment, which might be a read error. The chain recombines TRBV7-2 with TRBJ1-6; TRBD1 aligns across 7 bases. Germline V gene data show CDR1 as SGHTA and CDR2 as FQGNSA. This CDR3 region has 15 residues. The CDR3 protein is CASSPMGTVGSPIHF. CDR3 sequence (DNA): TGTGCCAGCAGCCCCATGGGGACAGTGGGATCACCCATCCACTTT.

V usage is TRBV20-1 and J usage is TRBJ2-7, with D hard to call. Germline V CDR1 and CDR2: DFQATT, SNEGSKA (reference sequence). The CDR3 is made up of 13 amino acids. V was cut by 6 bases and J by 3 bases, with 15 bases left in between. The CDR3 nucleotides are TGCAGTGCCGCCCGAGGACCAATCTACGAGCAGTACTTC. Its translation: CSAARGPIYEQYF.

J is TRBJ1-1 and V is TRBV6-1, with D possibly being TRBD1 (5 bases). The CDR3 totals 16 residues. CDR1 is MNHNS, CDR2 SASEGT, per germline. Trimming pared 6 bases from V and 1 base from J, leaving 18 bases between. This CDR3 is CASRTGGGQSNTEAFF. The CDR3 DNA follows: TGTGCCAGCAGGACCGGGGGTGGACAATCGAACACTGAAGCTTTCTTT.

In DNA, the CDR3 is TGTGCCAGCAGCTTTGGTATAGGGGCGAGGATCACAGATACGCAGTATTTT. Amino acids: CASSFGIGARITDTQYF. The chain employs TRBV11-2 and TRBJ2-3; TRBD1 might be the D (5 bases). V lost 3 bases and J 2 bases, leaving 18 bases between the germline ends. CDR3 length: 17 amino acids. Germline values: CDR1 SGHAT, CDR2 FQNNGV.

In its sample, this clonotype was seen many times. This sequence joins TRBV7-2 and TRBJ2-7; D unclear. The V and J ends lost 0 bases and 6 bases respectively, with 15 bases between them. The CDR3 contains 15 residues. Germline CDR1 reads SGHTA; CDR2 reads FQGNSA. In DNA form, the CDR3 reads TGTGCCAGCAGCTTAGCAGACCAGACGACATCCGAGCAGTACTTC. Translating gives CASSLADQTTSEQYF.

This clonotype was seen more than once but under ten times. The J gene is TRBJ2-3, the V gene TRBV20-1; 10 nucleotides agree with TRBD2. CDR3 size: 15 residues. Per germline, CDR1 DFQATT and CDR2 SNEGSKA (reference sequence). Unmatched junction bases numbered 11, after V lost 6 bases and J lost 5 bases. The CDR3 region is CSAPSASGGVDTQYF. CDR3 coding DNA: TGCAGTGCACCCTCAGCTAGCGGGGGTGTAGATACGCAGTATTTT.

This chain uses TRBV5-1 with TRBJ1-1; no reliable D call. Germline V gives CDR1 SGHRS, CDR2 YFSETQ. Trimming took 1 base from V and 4 from J, leaving 17 bases between them. The CDR3 is 16 residues long. This CDR3 reads CASSLYATANPTEAFF. CDR3 nucleotide sequence: TGCGCCAGCAGCTTGTATGCGACTGCGAACCCCACTGAAGCTTTCTTT.

The chain couples TRBV12-3 or TRBV12-4 to TRBJ1-4, with 7 bases that match TRBD1. V lost 6 bases to trimming and J lost 6 bases; unmatched junction nucleotides: 7. This CDR3 is 14 amino acids long. CDR3 nucleotides: TGTGCCAGCAGCCCAGGGGGGGGCGATGAAAAACTGTTTTTT. Translating gives CASSPGGGDEKLFF.

This clonotype was counted between two and nine times. The chain couples TRBV19 to TRBJ2-1; 9 nucleotides match TRBD2. V was pared by 7 bases and J by 2 bases, with 12 bases of the junction left unmatched. Germline-derived CDR1 and CDR2 are LNHDA and SQIVND (reference sequence). The CDR3 covers 17 residues. The CDR3 DNA sequence: TGTGCCAGTACTCTAGCGGGACCCGAAGGTCCCTACAATGAGCAGTTCTTC. It codes for CASTLAGPEGPYNEQFF.

The genes are TRBV6-1 and TRBJ2-3; 9 bases fit TRBD1. The V gene end was trimmed by 5 bases and the J gene end by 6 bases; junction bases not matched to a gene: 9. The germline CDR1 and CDR2 sequences are MNHNS and SASEGT. There are 15 residues in the CDR3. CDR3 sequence reads: CASSPGTGMADTQYF. The CDR3, as DNA: TGTGCCAGCAGTCCCGGGACAGGGATGGCGGATACGCAGTATTTT.

In this sample, this clonotype turned up a few times. The chain links TRBV28 to TRBJ2-1; D is possibly TRBD1 or TRBD2 (7 bases each). V lost 8 bases and J lost 2, with 16 bases in between. CDR1 and CDR2 from the germline V gene are MDHEN and SYDVKM. The CDR3 is made up of 15 amino acids. CDR3 amino acids: CASQGGGGTYNEQFF. DNA of the CDR3: TGTGCCAGCCAGGGGGGGGGCGGAACCTACAATGAGCAGTTCTTC.